One sample yielded the 19 T cell receptor beta chains listed below, sequenced in a study of human T cells and chemical hapten exposure. TCRdb reprocessed the RACE reads with MiXCR, giving one entry per CDR3 protein. In the table there are about 270,000 distinct CDR3 sequences, about 7.7% of which are singletons. As for time point: pre-sensitization, week 0. Described treatment: therapeutic diphenylcyclopropenone sensitization with weekly scalp DPC. The sample in question was whole blood, obtained in connection with sensitization to the hapten diphenylcyclopropenone (DPC). The receptors here all came from a man younger than 30 with alopecia areata. Some clones in this sample may be carry-over from other donors' samples.

J is TRBJ2-3 and V is TRBV20-1; D not resolved. The CDR3 has 13 residues. V was cut by 8 bases and J by 0 bases, with 12 bases left in between. Germline values: CDR1 DFQATT, CDR2 SNEGSKA (reference sequence). In DNA, the CDR3 is TGCAGTTGCGGACGGCAGAGCACAGATACGCAGTATTTT. It yields the protein CSCGRQSTDTQYF.

A few counts support this clonotype. V gene TRBV5-1 combines with J gene TRBJ2-1; the D is unclear. Germline V CDR1 and CDR2: SGHRS, YFSETQ. The V gene lost 0 bases and the J gene lost 2 bases, with 12 bases spanning the gap. The CDR3 contains 16 residues. CDR3 nucleotides: TGCGCCAGCAGCTTGGGAGAACTCACCACCTACAATGAGCAGTTCTTC. Translated, it gives CASSLGELTTYNEQFF.

This clonotype was counted only a few times. This rearrangement joins TRBV7-9 to TRBJ2-3, with D hard to call. Between the trimmed V and J ends, which lost 1 base and 0 bases, there was a span of 8 bases. Germline values: CDR1 SEHNR, CDR2 FQNEAQ (reference sequence). This CDR3 comprises 15 residues. The CDR3 region is CASSLGLTSTDTQYF. DNA for the CDR3: TGTGCCAGCAGCTTAGGACTTACTAGCACAGATACGCAGTATTTT.

In its sample, this clonotype was seen a few times. The chain carries TRBV20-1 and TRBJ1-2; no reliable D call. This CDR3 spans 11 amino acids. The V gene's germline CDR1 is DFQATT and CDR2 SNEGSKA (reference sequence). The germline V and J ends were trimmed by 4 bases and 3 bases, with 6 bases remaining between them. The CDR3 sequence is CSATYDYGYTF. The CDR3 bases are TGCAGTGCTACATACGACTATGGCTACACCTTC.

The chain combines TRBV6-2 or TRBV6-3 with TRBJ1-2; D call uncertain. The CDR3 extends over 16 amino acids. Germline V CDR1 and CDR2: MNHEY, SVGEGT. The ends were cut back, 8 bases at V and 8 bases at J, with 27 bases in the middle. The CDR3 coding sequence is TGTGCCAGCCGAGTCCCGGGCAGATGGTCGTTCGAAGGCTACACCTTC. It codes for CASRVPGRWSFEGYTF.

A few counts support this clonotype. This sequence joins TRBV5-1 and TRBJ1-6, with TRBD1 matching 8 bases. The V segment lost 4 bases and the J segment 10 bases; nucleotides outside the gene matches: 10. From germline, CDR1 is SGHRS and CDR2 YFSETQ. This CDR3 is built from 15 residues. CDR3 DNA: TGCGCCAGCAGCCCAAGGACAGGGCCGGAATCACCCCTCCACTTT. It yields the protein CASSPRTGPESPLHF.

V usage is TRBV7-9 and J usage is TRBJ2-3; D possibly corresponds to TRBD2 (5 bases). Trimming stripped 8 bases from V and 4 bases from J, with 13 bases between. CDR3 length: 13 residues. Germline V lookup: CDR1 SEHNR, CDR2 FQNEAQ (reference sequence). As DNA, the CDR3 is TGTGCCAGCGGACGGGGTAGCTCAGATACGCAGTATTTT. Translating it yields CASGRGSSDTQYF.

This clonotype has a handful of counts. This chain joins TRBV6-1 and TRBJ2-1; 7 bases match TRBD1. CDR1 MNHNS and CDR2 SASEGT come from the germline V gene. This CDR3 contains 13 residues. The CDR3 bases are TGTGCTGGACAGGTCAGCTCCTACAATGAGCAGTTCTTC. Amino acid sequence: CAGQVSSYNEQFF.

A few counts support this clonotype. The gene calls are TRBV3-1 and TRBJ1-6; TRBD1 might be the D (5 bases). Trimming stripped 0 bases from V and 4 bases from J, with 7 bases between. This CDR3 is 15 amino acids long. Germline V CDR1 and CDR2: LGHDT, YNNKEL (reference sequence). The chain's CDR3 is CASSQEGRYNSPLHF. The CDR3 bases are TGTGCCAGCAGCCAAGAGGGACGGTATAATTCACCCCTCCACTTT.

At least ten counts were recorded for this clonotype. The J gene is TRBJ1-1, the V gene TRBV12-3 or TRBV12-4, with D tentatively TRBD1 (5 bases). The ends were cut back, 2 bases at V and 7 bases at J, with 14 bases in the middle. The CDR3 extends over 14 amino acids. DNA for the CDR3: TGTGCCAGCAGTTTATGGGGACCGACTTATGAAGCTTTCTTT. As protein: CASSLWGPTYEAFF.

The chain joins TRBV28 to TRBJ2-7, with 7 positions matching TRBD1. The ends lost 9 bases at V and 2 bases at J; junction bases unmatched: 13. Per the germline V gene, CDR1 is MDHEN and CDR2 is SYDVKM. The CDR3 consists of 15 residues. The DNA of the CDR3 is TGTGCCAGTAGATTAACAGGGGTCCTTACCTACGAGCAGTACTTC. It specifies CASRLTGVLTYEQYF.

The J gene is TRBJ1-2, the V gene TRBV15, with 10 nucleotides matching TRBD1. V was clipped by 0 bases and J by 4 bases; unmatched bases: 5. Germline V CDR1 and CDR2: LNHNV, YYDKDF (reference sequence). The CDR3 extends over 16 amino acids. Here the CDR3 reads CATSRDLGTGAYGYTF. Here the CDR3 DNA reads TGTGCCACCAGCAGAGATCTCGGGACAGGGGCCTATGGCTACACCTTC.

This clonotype was observed a handful of times. The V and J genes are TRBV7-9 and TRBJ1-4; possible D gene TRBD1, 5 bases. CDR3 length: 15 amino acids. Trimming took off 7 bases at V and 0 bases at J, with 12 bases between the two ends. The germline V gene has CDR1 SEHNR and CDR2 FQNEAQ (reference sequence). The CDR3 is CASNGGSATNEKLFF. The CDR3 DNA is TGTGCCAGCAACGGGGGATCAGCAACTAATGAAAAACTGTTTTTT. Supplemented by reference TRBV7-9 and TRBJ1-4, the full variable domain reads DTGVSQNPRHKITKRGQNVTFRCDPISEHNRLYWYRQTLGQGPEFLTYFQNEAQLEKSRLLSDRFSAERPKGSFSTLEIQRTEQGDSAMYLCASNGGSATNEKLFFGSGTQLSVL.

The gene calls are TRBV27 and TRBJ1-2, with 8 bases aligning to TRBD1. Germline values: CDR1 MNHEY, CDR2 SMNVEV (reference sequence). J was trimmed by 5 bases and V by 4 bases; bases with no gene match: 15. The CDR3 covers 17 residues. The CDR3 sequence: CASSSQGALLEPYGYTF. CDR3 bases: TGTGCCAGCAGTTCCCAGGGGGCGCTCCTCGAACCGTATGGCTACACCTTC.

This clonotype was picked up many times. The chain recombines TRBV7-6 with TRBJ2-2, with 9 bases identical to TRBD1. Trimming at V came to 4 bases and at J to 6 bases, leaving 3 bases not matched to a gene. Per the germline V gene, CDR1 is SGHVS and CDR2 is FNYEAQ. This CDR3 is built from 14 residues. CDR3 region: CASSSGTGPGELFF. CDR3 nucleotides: TGTGCCAGCAGCTCAGGGACAGGGCCCGGGGAGCTGTTTTTT.

A few counts support this clonotype. This rearrangement joins TRBV4-3 to TRBJ1-1, with a weak D call TRBD1 (6 bases). V shed 6 bases and J shed 4 bases, with 18 bases lying between them. CDR1 is LGHNA, CDR2 YSLEER, per germline. CDR3 length: 15 amino acids. CDR3 protein: CASRDSLPGVTEAFF. The CDR3, as DNA: TGCGCCAGCAGGGACTCCCTCCCAGGGGTCACTGAAGCTTTCTTT.

The chain combines TRBV6-2 or TRBV6-3 with TRBJ1-1; D is undetermined. The germline V gene encodes CDR1 MNHEY and CDR2 SVGEGT. With 4 bases removed from V and 3 bases from J, the gap between germline ends came to 15 bases. There are 15 residues in the CDR3. CDR3 DNA: TGTGCCAGCAGTTCCCCCCCCCGGGGAGACACTGAAGCTTTCTTT. Protein: CASSSPPRGDTEAFF.

This clonotype appeared many times. V is TRBV5-5 and J is TRBJ1-2; 9 nucleotides match TRBD1. This CDR3 contains 15 residues. The V and J ends lost 1 base and 7 bases, in that order; junction bases with no gene match: 8. Germline V gene sequence: CDR1 SGHKS, CDR2 YYEKEE (reference sequence). CDR3 sequence: CASSLPGQGAVGYTF. CDR3 DNA sequence: TGTGCCAGCAGCTTGCCGGGACAGGGTGCCGTTGGCTACACCTTC.

This clonotype was observed a few times. V and J are TRBV7-2 and TRBJ1-5; a weak D match, TRBD1 (5 bases). CDR1 is SGHTA, CDR2 FQGNSA, per germline. Trimming stripped 4 bases from V and 3 bases from J, with 13 bases between. The CDR3 has 15 amino acids. The CDR3 loop reads CASSWREGNNQPQHF. In DNA, the CDR3 is TGTGCCAGCAGCTGGCGTGAGGGGAACAATCAGCCCCAGCATTTT.